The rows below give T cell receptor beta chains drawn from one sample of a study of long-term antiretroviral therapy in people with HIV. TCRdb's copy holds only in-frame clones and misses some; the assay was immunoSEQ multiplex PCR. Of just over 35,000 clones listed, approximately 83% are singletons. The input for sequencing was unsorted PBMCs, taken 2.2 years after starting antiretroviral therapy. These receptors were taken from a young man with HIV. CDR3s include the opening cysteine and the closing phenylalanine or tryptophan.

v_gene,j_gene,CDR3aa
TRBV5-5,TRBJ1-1,CASSFVNTEAFF
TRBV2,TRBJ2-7,CASSGTSGESTYEQYF
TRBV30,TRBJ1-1,CAWSVGPEGTEAFF
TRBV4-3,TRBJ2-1,CASSHTPIAGGLHEQFF
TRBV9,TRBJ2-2,CASSVGAGLAGVTGELFF
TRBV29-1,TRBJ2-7,CSAQRPGTGGHEQYF
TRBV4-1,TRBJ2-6,CASSQELSSGANVLTF
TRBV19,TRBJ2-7,CASTPGLASYEQYF
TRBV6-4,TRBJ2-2,CASSPGTGGTGELFF
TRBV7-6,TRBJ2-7,CASSLGARGSYEQYF
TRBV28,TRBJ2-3,CASSPIPGTDTQYF
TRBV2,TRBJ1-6,CASRLQSSSYNSPLHF
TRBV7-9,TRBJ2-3,CASSSKRADTQYF
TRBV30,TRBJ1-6,CAWRNSPNSPLHF
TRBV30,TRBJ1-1,CAWSRELPGGAFF
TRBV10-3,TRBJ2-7,CAISPRGLAGTRGTYEQYF
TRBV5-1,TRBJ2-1,CASSYSEEGEQFF
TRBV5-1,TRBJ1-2,CASSLDSRGYTF
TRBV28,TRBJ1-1,CASSFSSNTEAFF
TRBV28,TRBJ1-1,CASSSPAFLTEAFF
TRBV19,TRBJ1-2,CASSIGGSGYTF
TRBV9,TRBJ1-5,CASSQGGGAPNQPQHF
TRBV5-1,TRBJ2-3,CASSSGTATDTQYF
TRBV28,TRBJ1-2,CASSSSSYGYTF
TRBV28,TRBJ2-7,CASSFSRDPLRTEYEQYF
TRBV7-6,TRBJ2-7,CASSLGDRDEQYF
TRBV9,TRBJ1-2,CASSGDRYGYTF
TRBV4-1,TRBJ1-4,CASSPTPGQSEKLFF